This T cell receptor (beta chain) was identified during a study of cytomegalovirus exposure and HLA in healthy donors. Study outcomes and limitations: Among TCR beta chains, those listed as cytomegalovirus-associated numbered some 170. In vitro testing confirmed a few CMV-associated chains as specific for CMV antigens. Reportedly, cytomegalovirus status was diagnosed with high sensitivity and specificity.

In the case of this clone: The antigen is unknown.

The CDR3 length is 14 residues. Trimming pared 4 bases from V and 1 base from J, leaving 10 bases between. Germline V gene data show CDR1 as MRHNA and CDR2 as SNTAGT. The method was immunoSEQ multiplex PCR; TCRdb's version includes in-frame clones alone and lacks a portion of them. The data contain over 250,000 clones, 80% to 90% of them singletons. Separation from the roughly 670-subject first cohort characterized the roughly 120-subject validation cohort, to which the donors belonged. This clonotype originated in a woman aged 18-30 years in good health and CMV-seronegative. The V call is TRBV6-4, the J call TRBJ1-2; D is possibly TRBD1 (5 bases). Input material: PBMCs. In nucleotides, the CDR3 is TGTGCCAGCAGTGTCACGGGGGGTAACTATGGCTACACCTTC. Amino acid sequence: CASSVTGGNYGYTF.